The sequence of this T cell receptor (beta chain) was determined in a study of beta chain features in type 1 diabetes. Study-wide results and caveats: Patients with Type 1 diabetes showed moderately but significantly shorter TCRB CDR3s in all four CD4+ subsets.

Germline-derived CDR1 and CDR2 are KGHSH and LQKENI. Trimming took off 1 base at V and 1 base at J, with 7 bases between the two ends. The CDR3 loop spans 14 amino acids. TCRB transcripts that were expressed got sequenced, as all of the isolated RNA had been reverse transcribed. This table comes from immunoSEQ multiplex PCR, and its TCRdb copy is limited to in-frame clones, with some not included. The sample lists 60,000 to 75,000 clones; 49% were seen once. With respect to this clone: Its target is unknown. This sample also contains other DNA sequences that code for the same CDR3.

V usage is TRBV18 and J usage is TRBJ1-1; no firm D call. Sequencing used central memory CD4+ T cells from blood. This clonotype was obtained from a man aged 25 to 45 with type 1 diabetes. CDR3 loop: CASSPRGQNTEAFF. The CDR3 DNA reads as TGTGCCAGCTCACCACGAGGGCAGAACACTGAAGCTTTCTTT.